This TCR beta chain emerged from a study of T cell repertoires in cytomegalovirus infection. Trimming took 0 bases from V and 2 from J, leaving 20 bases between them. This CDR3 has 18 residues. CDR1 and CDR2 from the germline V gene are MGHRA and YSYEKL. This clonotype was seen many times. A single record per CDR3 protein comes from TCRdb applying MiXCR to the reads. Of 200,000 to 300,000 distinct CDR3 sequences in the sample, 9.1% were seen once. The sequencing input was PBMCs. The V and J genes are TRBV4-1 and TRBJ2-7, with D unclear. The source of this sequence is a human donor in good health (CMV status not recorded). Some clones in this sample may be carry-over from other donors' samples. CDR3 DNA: TGCGCCAGCAGCCAAGATTGGCCCTTATTACAGAAAGCCTACGAGCAGTACTTC. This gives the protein CASSQDWPLLQKAYEQYF.